This TCR beta chain was recorded in a study of T cell responses to AZD1222 COVID-19 vaccine. Note on this clone: Its target is not known.

Study outcomes and limitations: Seropositive status at baseline applied to only five or six AZD1222 recipients.

Germline values: CDR1 PRHDT, CDR2 FYEKMQ (reference sequence). The junction had 1 base not matched to a gene; V was cut back by 4 bases and J by 3 bases. The CDR3 has 13 amino acids. Only in-frame clones appear in the TCRdb table, and some are missing; sequencing was by immunoSEQ multiplex PCR. The data hold 100,000 to 150,000 clones, with about 88% observed a single time. The chain recombines TRBV13 with TRBJ2-7; 9 bases are shared with TRBD1. Here the sequenced sample was peripheral blood, taken on day 0 of AZD1222 vaccination. This TCR was recovered from an adult in good health. The CDR3 loop is CASSSGQGYEQYF. CDR3 DNA: TGTGCCAGCAGCTCGGGACAGGGCTACGAGCAGTACTTC.